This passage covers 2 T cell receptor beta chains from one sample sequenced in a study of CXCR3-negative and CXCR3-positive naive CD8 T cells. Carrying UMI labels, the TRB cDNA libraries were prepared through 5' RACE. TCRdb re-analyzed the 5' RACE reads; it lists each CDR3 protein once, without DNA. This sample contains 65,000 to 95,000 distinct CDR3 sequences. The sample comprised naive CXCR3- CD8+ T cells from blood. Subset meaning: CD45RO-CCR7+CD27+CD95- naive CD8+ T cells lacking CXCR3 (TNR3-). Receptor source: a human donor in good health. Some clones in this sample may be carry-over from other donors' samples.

The chain's CDR3 is CSVDQLGNTEAFF. This sequence joins TRBV29-1 and TRBJ1-1. Per germline, CDR1 SQVTM and CDR2 ANQGSEA. The CDR3 covers 13 residues.

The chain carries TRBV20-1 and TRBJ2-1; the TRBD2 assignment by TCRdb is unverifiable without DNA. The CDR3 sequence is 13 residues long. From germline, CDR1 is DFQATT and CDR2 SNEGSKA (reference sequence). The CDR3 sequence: CSASRTLSPQQFF.